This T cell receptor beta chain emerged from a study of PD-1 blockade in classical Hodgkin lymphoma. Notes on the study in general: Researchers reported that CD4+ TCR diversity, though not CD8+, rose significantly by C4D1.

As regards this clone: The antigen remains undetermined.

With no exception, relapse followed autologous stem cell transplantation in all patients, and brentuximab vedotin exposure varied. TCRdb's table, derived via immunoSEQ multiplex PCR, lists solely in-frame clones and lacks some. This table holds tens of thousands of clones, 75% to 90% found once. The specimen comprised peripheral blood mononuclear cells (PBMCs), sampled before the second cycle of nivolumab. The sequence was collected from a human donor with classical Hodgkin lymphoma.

CDR3 DNA sequence: TGTGCCAGCAGCTTGGACAGGGTTAATTCACCCCTCCACTTT. Amino acid sequence: CASSLDRVNSPLHF. The chain combines TRBV7-2 with TRBJ1-6; TRBD1 agrees at 8 bases. Germline V gene sequence: CDR1 SGHTA, CDR2 FQGNSA. The V segment lost 3 bases and the J segment 6 bases; nucleotides outside the gene matches: 1. The length of the CDR3 is 14 residues.